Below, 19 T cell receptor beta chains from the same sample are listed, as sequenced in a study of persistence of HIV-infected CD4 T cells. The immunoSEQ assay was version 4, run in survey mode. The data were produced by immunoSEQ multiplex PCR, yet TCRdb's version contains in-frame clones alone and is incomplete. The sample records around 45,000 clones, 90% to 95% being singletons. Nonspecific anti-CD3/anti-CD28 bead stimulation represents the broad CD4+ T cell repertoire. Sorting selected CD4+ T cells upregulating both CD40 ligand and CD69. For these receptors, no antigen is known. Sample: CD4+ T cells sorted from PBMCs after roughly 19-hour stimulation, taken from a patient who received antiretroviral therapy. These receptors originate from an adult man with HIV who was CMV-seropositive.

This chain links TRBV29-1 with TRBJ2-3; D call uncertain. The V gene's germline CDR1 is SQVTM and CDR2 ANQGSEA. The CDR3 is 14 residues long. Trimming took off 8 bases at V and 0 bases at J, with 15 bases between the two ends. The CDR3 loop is CSLVAPQSTDTQYF. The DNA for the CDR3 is TGCAGCCTTGTAGCACCTCAAAGCACAGATACGCAGTATTTT.

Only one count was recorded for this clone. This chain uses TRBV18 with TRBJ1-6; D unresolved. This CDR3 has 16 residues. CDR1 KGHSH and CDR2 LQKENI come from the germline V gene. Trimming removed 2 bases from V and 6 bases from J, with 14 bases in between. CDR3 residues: CASSPDRFNPNSPLHF. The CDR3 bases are TGTGCCAGCTCACCAGATAGGTTCAACCCTAATTCACCCCTCCACTTT.

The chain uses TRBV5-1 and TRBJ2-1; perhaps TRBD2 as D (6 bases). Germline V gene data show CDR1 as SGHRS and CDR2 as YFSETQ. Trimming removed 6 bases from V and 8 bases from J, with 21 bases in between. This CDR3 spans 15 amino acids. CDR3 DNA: TGCGCCAGCACCCAGCAGCCGGGGGAGTGGGATGAGCAGTTCTTC. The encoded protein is CASTQQPGEWDEQFF.

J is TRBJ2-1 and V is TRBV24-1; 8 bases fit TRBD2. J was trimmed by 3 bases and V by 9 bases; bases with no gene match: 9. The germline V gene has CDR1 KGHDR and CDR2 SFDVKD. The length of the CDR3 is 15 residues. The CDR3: CATQERGTYYNEQFF. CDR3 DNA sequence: TGTGCCACCCAAGAGCGGGGGACTTACTACAATGAGCAGTTCTTC.

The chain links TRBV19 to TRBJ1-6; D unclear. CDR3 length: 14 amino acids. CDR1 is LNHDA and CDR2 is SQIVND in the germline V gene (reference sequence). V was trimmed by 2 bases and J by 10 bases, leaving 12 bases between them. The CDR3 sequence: CASSIRETGSPLHF. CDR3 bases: TGTGCCAGTAGTATAAGAGAGACGGGGTCACCCCTCCACTTT.

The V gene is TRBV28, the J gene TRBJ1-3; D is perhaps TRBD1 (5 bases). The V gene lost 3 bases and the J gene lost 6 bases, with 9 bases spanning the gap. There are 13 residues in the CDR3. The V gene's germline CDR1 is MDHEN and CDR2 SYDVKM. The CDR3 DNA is TGTGCCAGCAGTTTCGACAGCCTAAACACCATATATTTT. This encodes CASSFDSLNTIYF.

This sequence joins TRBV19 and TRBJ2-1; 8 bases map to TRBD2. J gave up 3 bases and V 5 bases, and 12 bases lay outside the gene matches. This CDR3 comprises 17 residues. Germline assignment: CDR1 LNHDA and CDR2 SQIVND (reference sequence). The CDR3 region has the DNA TGTGCCAGTAGTTCCCCCAATTTAGCGGGAAACTACAATGAGCAGTTCTTC. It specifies CASSSPNLAGNYNEQFF.

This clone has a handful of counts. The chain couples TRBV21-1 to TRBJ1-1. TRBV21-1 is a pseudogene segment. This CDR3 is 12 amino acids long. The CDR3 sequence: CAILHGGTEAFF. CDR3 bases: TGTGCCATCCTACATGGGGGGACTGAAGCTTTCTTT.

The CDR3 reads CASSLQQSTNEKLFF. The CDR3 DNA sequence: TGTGCCAGCAGCTTACAACAGTCAACTAATGAAAAACTGTTTTTT. The V and J genes are TRBV7-9 and TRBJ1-4; no clear D. The germline V gene has CDR1 SEHNR and CDR2 FQNEAQ (reference sequence). There are 15 residues in the CDR3. Trimming pared 2 bases from V and 0 bases from J, leaving 7 bases between.

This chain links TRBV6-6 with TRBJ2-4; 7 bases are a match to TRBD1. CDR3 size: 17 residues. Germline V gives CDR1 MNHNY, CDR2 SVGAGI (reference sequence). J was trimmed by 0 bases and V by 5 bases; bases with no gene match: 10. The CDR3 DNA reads TGTGCCAGCAGTCCCTTACAGGGGCGGGTAGCCAAAAACATTCAGTACTTC. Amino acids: CASSPLQGRVAKNIQYF.

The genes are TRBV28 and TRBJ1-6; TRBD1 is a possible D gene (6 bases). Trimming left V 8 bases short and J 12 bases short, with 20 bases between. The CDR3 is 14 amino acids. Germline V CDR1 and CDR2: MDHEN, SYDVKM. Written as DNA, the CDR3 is TGTGCCAGCCTAATTGGGGGGGCTTTGGGACCCCTCCACTTT. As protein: CASLIGGALGPLHF.

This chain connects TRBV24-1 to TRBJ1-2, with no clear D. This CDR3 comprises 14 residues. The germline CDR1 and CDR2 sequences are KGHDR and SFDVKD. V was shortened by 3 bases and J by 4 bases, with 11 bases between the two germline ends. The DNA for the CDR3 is TGTGCCACCAGTGATCCGGACGTCGGCTATGGCTACACCTTC. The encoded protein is CATSDPDVGYGYTF.

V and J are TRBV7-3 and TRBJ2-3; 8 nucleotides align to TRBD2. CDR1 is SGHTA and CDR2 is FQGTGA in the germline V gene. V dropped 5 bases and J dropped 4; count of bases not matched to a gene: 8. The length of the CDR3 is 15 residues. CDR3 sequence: CASSPEGGGPDTQYF. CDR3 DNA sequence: TGTGCCAGCAGCCCCGAGGGCGGGGGGCCAGATACGCAGTATTTT.

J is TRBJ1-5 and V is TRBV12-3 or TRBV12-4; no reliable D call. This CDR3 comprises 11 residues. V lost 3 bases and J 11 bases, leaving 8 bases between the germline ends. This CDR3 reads CASSFGVSQHF. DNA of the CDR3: TGTGCCAGCAGTTTCGGGGTGTCCCAGCATTTT.

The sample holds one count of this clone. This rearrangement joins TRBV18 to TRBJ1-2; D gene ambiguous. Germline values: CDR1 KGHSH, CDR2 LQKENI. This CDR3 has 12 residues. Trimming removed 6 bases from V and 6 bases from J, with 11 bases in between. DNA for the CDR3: TGTGCCAGCTCCTATACGTCGGATGGCTACACCTTC. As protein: CASSYTSDGYTF.

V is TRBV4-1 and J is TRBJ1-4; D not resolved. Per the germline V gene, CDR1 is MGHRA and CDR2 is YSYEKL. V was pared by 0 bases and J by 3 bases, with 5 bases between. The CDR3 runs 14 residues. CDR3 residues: CASSQDTANEKLFF. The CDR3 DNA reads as TGCGCCAGCAGCCAAGACACAGCTAATGAAAAACTGTTTTTT.

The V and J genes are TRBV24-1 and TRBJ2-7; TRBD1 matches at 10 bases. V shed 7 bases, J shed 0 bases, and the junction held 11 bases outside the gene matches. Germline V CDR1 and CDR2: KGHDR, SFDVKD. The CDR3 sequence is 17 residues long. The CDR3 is CATSRIRDRGLSYEQYF. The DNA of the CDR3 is TGTGCCACCAGCCGAATCCGGGACAGGGGCCTCTCCTACGAGCAGTACTTC.

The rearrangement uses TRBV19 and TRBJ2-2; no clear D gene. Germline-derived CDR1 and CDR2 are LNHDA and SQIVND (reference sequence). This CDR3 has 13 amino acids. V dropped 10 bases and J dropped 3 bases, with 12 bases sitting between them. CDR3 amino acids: CAIAPRDTGELFF. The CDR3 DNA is TGTGCCATCGCCCCTCGGGACACCGGGGAGCTGTTTTTT.

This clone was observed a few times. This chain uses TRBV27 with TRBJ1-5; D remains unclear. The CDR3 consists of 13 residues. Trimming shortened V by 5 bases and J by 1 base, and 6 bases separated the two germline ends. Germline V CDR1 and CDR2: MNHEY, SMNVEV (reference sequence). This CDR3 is CASSDLSNQPQHF. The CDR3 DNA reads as TGTGCCAGCAGTGACTTAAGCAATCAGCCCCAGCATTTT.